Listed below are T cell receptor beta chains from one sample, sequenced in a study of vaccination and CD4 T cells after COVID-19. These receptors lack a known antigen. TCRdb re-called the PCR reads through MiXCR, storing one row per CDR3 protein. The top ten hold about 7.6% of the sample, which has over 8,500 distinct CDR3 sequences, about 60% seen once. The material sequenced was CD4+ T cells from blood, cultured in vitro. The source of these receptors is a human donor who had recovered from COVID-19. The CDR3 runs from the conserved cysteine through the conserved F or W. Each record gives: J gene, D gene, clone size, V gene, CDR3 DNA, CDR3 protein. The D gene is left open where the match is weak. Clone size is shown for a subset of rows, as once, few, many or a class of expanded clone.

TRBJ2-7 TRBD2 - TRBV7-9 TGTGCTTCCCCCAGCGGGGGGGGCTACGAGCAGTACTTC CASPSGGGYEQYF
TRBJ2-1 - few TRBV20-1 TGCAGTGAAAGTGGCCGGGACAATGAGCAGTTCTTC CSESGRDNEQFF
TRBJ1-1 TRBD1 few TRBV5-4 TGTGCCAGCAGCTTCTGGAGACAGGGTACGGCTTTCTTT CASSFWRQGTAFF
TRBJ2-7 TRBD1 medium-sized TRBV6-1 TGTGCCAGCAGGCCGGGCGGGACAGGGGCCTACGAGCAGTACTTC CASRPGGTGAYEQYF
TRBJ2-2 - - TRBV19 TGTGCCAGTAGCCTTATGGAGGGTGGCGGGGAGCTGTTTTTT CASSLMEGGGELFF
TRBJ2-7 TRBD1 - TRBV15 TGTGCCACCAGCAGAGGACAGGGCGGGGAGCAGTACTTC CATSRGQGGEQYF
TRBJ1-3 - - TRBV7-6 TGTGCCAGCAGCTTAGGTGGAAACACCATATATTTT CASSLGGNTIYF
TRBJ2-7 TRBD1 - TRBV24-1 TGTGCCGCACGGGACAGGGGTCCTCCAGAGGCGAACGAGCAGTACTTC CAARDRGPPEANEQYF
TRBJ2-3 - - TRBV10-1 TGCGCCAGCCGGGACACCACTTCAGATACGCAGTATTTT CASRDTTSDTQYF
TRBJ2-7 TRBD2 - TRBV6-1 TGTGCCAGCAGTCCCTATGGGGGGGAGCTCTCCTACGAGCAGTACTTC CASSPYGGELSYEQYF
TRBJ1-2 - few TRBV2 TGTGCCAGCAGTGAAGCGCCAAATGTACCGTATGGCTACACCTTC CASSEAPNVPYGYTF
TRBJ1-5 TRBD1 - TRBV2 TGTGCCAGCAGTAAACAGGGGGCTAGCAATCAGCCCCAGCATTTT CASSKQGASNQPQHF
TRBJ1-3 TRBD1 - TRBV6-2/TRBV6-3 TGTGCCAGCAGAACGACAGGGGGCTCTGGAAACACCATATATTTT CASRTTGGSGNTIYF
TRBJ1-2 TRBD1 once TRBV15 TGTGCCACCAGCACGCCGGGACAGAGCCCCTATGGCTACACCTTC CATSTPGQSPYGYTF
TRBJ2-2 - - TRBV20-1 TGCAGTGCTAGATCCTTAATTACAGGGACGAACACCGGGGAGCTGTTTTTT CSARSLITGTNTGELFF
TRBJ1-5 - few TRBV20-1 TGCAGTGCTAGAGAATCGGGGATCGGCAATCAGCCCCAGCATTTT CSARESGIGNQPQHF
TRBJ1-3 TRBD1 - TRBV24-1 TGTGCCACACTCCAGACAGGGGACTCTGGAAACACCATATATTTT CATLQTGDSGNTIYF
TRBJ1-4 TRBD1 once TRBV20-1 TGCAGTGCTAGAGACAACAGGGGGCTACGTGAAAAACTGTTTTTT CSARDNRGLREKLFF
TRBJ1-6 - few TRBV5-1 TGCGCCAGCAGCTTGGCCGGGACACTATCCGGCAATTCACCCCTCCACTTT CASSLAGTLSGNSPLHF
TRBJ2-7 - - TRBV10-3 TGTGCCATCGCCGTTCAACTAGACGGGGATGAGCAGTACTTC CAIAVQLDGDEQYF
TRBJ1-1 - - TRBV30 TGTGCCTGGGATAGGGTGGGCACTGAAGCTTTCTTT CAWDRVGTEAFF
TRBJ1-6 - - TRBV21-1 TGTGCCAGCAGCAAAGGTAATTCACCCCTCCACTTT CASSKGNSPLHF
TRBJ1-5 - - TRBV20-1 TGCAGTGCTAGAGGTAGCAATCAGCCCCAGCATTTT CSARGSNQPQHF
TRBJ1-3 - - TRBV28 TGTGCCAGCAGTTTATGGTCTCCGGCAGTCTCTGGAAACACCATATATTTT CASSLWSPAVSGNTIYF
TRBJ2-7 - - TRBV5-1 TGCGCCAGCAGCCTGGACGGGGCCTACGAGCAGTACTTC CASSLDGAYEQYF
TRBJ2-6 TRBD1 few TRBV12-3/TRBV12-4 TGTGCCACCACAGGGGGCTTGTCTGGGGCCAACGTCCTGACTTTC CATTGGLSGANVLTF
TRBJ2-3 TRBD2 few TRBV15 TGTGCCACCAGCAGAGGTGTTCTAGCGGGAGGCACAGATACGCAGTATTTT CATSRGVLAGGTDTQYF
TRBJ2-5 - few TRBV6-1 TGTGCCAGCAGTCATGGAGAGACCCAGTACTTC CASSHGETQYF
TRBJ1-1 - - TRBV6-2/TRBV6-3 TGTGCCAGCAGCCCCTCCTCAGGGAACCCTGAAGCTTTCTTT CASSPSSGNPEAFF
TRBJ2-1 - - TRBV5-1 TGCGCCACCCAGCGGGTCTCCAGCTCCTACAATGAGCAGTTCTTC CATQRVSSSYNEQFF
TRBJ1-5 - few TRBV6-1 TGTGCCAGCAGTGAAGCCGCAGGGGCGATTTATCAGCCCCAGCATTTT CASSEAAGAIYQPQHF
TRBJ1-5 - - TRBV20-1 TGCAGTGCGGCGGACCCTACAGGGATCAGTCAGCCCCAGCATTTT CSAADPTGISQPQHF
TRBJ1-5 - few TRBV28 TGTGCCAGCAGTTTAACGGGTGAAAGCAATCAGCCCCAGCATTTT CASSLTGESNQPQHF
TRBJ1-1 - - TRBV25-1 TGTGCCAGCAGTAACACAGCAGAAGCTTTCTTT CASSNTAEAFF
TRBJ2-1 - - TRBV20-1 TGCAGTGCTACCCGGCGATCCCACAATGAGCAGTTCTTC CSATRRSHNEQFF